Following are 15 T cell receptor beta chains from one sample sequenced in a study of cytomegalovirus exposure and HLA in healthy donors. TCRdb's table, derived via immunoSEQ multiplex PCR, lists solely in-frame clones and lacks some. The sample contains 200,000 to 250,000 clones, around 90% of which appear only once. Sequences were obtained from PBMCs. All receptors derive from a woman aged 18-29 years in good health and CMV-seropositive.

This clone occurred once. This chain links TRBV4-2 with TRBJ2-1, with D possibly TRBD2 on 6 matching bases. The CDR3 consists of 16 residues. With 3 bases removed from V and 12 bases from J, the gap between germline ends came to 24 bases. Looked up from germline, CDR1 is LGHNA and CDR2 is YNFKEQ. The CDR3, as DNA: TGTGCCAGCAGCCAGGCCGGGACTGGACTCCTCGGAGTGCAGTTCTTC. This encodes CASSQAGTGLLGVQFF.

This clone was recorded once. The chain is built from TRBV30 and TRBJ2-5; the match to TRBD1 covers 11 bases. Germline trimming cut 0 bases from V and 5 bases from J; bases unmatched to any gene: 8. CDR3 size: 16 residues. The germline V gene encodes CDR1 GTSNPN and CDR2 SVGIG (reference sequence). The CDR3 is CAWSVPRTGGFETQYF. The DNA of the CDR3 is TGTGCCTGGAGTGTGCCCCGGACAGGGGGCTTTGAGACCCAGTACTTC.

This clone has more than one count but fewer than ten. The V gene is TRBV7-9, the J gene TRBJ1-2; 9 bases are a match to TRBD1. Looked up from germline, CDR1 is SEHNR and CDR2 is FQNEAQ (reference sequence). The CDR3 has 15 residues. The J segment lost 0 bases and the V segment lost 11 bases, leaving 10 bases of the junction unmatched. The CDR3 sequence is CAVDPQGAPNYGYTF. The CDR3 DNA is TGTGCCGTCGATCCACAGGGGGCACCTAACTATGGCTACACCTTC.

This clone is a singleton in its sample. V is TRBV15 and J is TRBJ2-1; TRBD2 matches 7 bases. The CDR3 is 12 residues long. Germline V gene lookup returns CDR1 LNHNV and CDR2 YYDKDF (reference sequence). The ends lost 1 base at V and 15 bases at J; junction bases unmatched: 6. CDR3 sequence reads: CATSRVAGVLFF. The DNA of the CDR3 is TGTGCCACCAGCAGAGTCGCGGGAGTTCTGTTCTTC.

The rearrangement joins TRBV7-8 to TRBJ2-7; 7 bases fit TRBD2. Germline values: CDR1 SGHVS, CDR2 FQNEAQ. The CDR3 covers 16 residues. Losses at the gene ends were 5 bases for V and 2 bases for J; bases not matched to a gene: 12. DNA of the CDR3: TGTGCCAGCAGCCCTTCTTCCGGCGGGAGTCCCTACGAGCAGTACTTC. Translating it yields CASSPSSGGSPYEQYF.

This clone appeared once. The chain combines TRBV18 with TRBJ1-1; D not certain. Germline loops: CDR1 KGHSH, CDR2 LQKENI. The CDR3 has 15 residues. V lost 3 bases to trimming and J lost 0 bases, with 11 bases between them. The CDR3 DNA sequence: TGTGCCAGCTCACCGGGAGGGCAGATGAACACTGAAGCTTTCTTT. Its translation is CASSPGGQMNTEAFF.

This chain uses TRBV5-1 with TRBJ1-2, with a weak D call TRBD1 (5 bases). The germline V gene encodes CDR1 SGHRS and CDR2 YFSETQ. The CDR3 spans 14 residues. V was pared by 4 bases and J by 4 bases, with 14 bases between. This CDR3 is CASSPPQGFYGYTF. The CDR3 bases are TGCGCCAGCAGCCCTCCCCAGGGATTCTATGGCTACACCTTC.

The chain links TRBV27 to TRBJ2-7, with D tentatively TRBD2 (6 bases). Deletions cut 3 bases from V and 0 bases from J, with 9 bases between. CDR1 is MNHEY and CDR2 is SMNVEV in the germline V gene (reference sequence). The CDR3 consists of 14 residues. CDR3 sequence reads: CASSFSGSSYEQYF. CDR3 in DNA: TGTGCCAGCAGTTTTAGCGGAAGCTCCTACGAGCAGTACTTC.

This clone appeared once. This chain uses TRBV7-6 with TRBJ2-1; the match to TRBD2 covers 10 bases. The CDR3 contains 15 residues. The J segment lost 6 bases and the V segment lost 5 bases, leaving 7 bases of the junction unmatched. Germline CDR1 SGHVS, CDR2 FNYEAQ. CDR3 nucleotides: TGTGCCAGCAGCCCCACTAGCGGGACCCGCAATGAGCAGTTCTTC. It translates to CASSPTSGTRNEQFF.

This clone showed up just a few times. The chain joins TRBV14 to TRBJ1-1; D is unresolved. Between the trimmed V and J ends, which lost 4 bases and 6 bases, there was a span of 15 bases. Per the germline V gene, CDR1 is SGHDN and CDR2 is FVKESK. CDR3 size: 14 residues. CDR3 loop: CASSPLGRVAEAFF. The CDR3, as DNA: TGTGCCAGCAGCCCCTTAGGGAGGGTCGCTGAAGCTTTCTTT.

The chain has TRBV19 and TRBJ2-2; D not resolved. V lost 6 bases and J 0 bases, leaving 5 bases between the germline ends. Germline V gene data show CDR1 as LNHDA and CDR2 as SQIVND (reference sequence). This CDR3 contains 13 residues. The CDR3 nucleotides read TGTGCCAGTAGCGGTACGAACACCGGGGAGCTGTTTTTT. It specifies CASSGTNTGELFF.

Of note for this clone: The same CDR3 arises from other DNA sequences in this sample as well. The chain carries TRBV30 and TRBJ1-1; D not resolved. Deletions cut 2 bases from V and 1 base from J, with 8 bases between. The CDR3 is 13 amino acids. Germline V gene sequence: CDR1 GTSNPN, CDR2 SVGIG (reference sequence). The CDR3: CAWSSLKNTEAFF. The CDR3 DNA sequence: TGTGCCTGGAGTTCACTTAAGAACACTGAAGCTTTCTTT.

The chain carries TRBV30 and TRBJ1-4, with 9 bases fitting TRBD1. The CDR3 has 15 amino acids. Germline trimming cut 2 bases from V and 8 bases from J; bases unmatched to any gene: 9. In germline, CDR1 is GTSNPN, CDR2 SVGIG (reference sequence). This chain's CDR3 is CAWSLKGQGYEKLFF. DNA for the CDR3: TGTGCCTGGAGTCTTAAGGGACAGGGTTACGAAAAACTGTTTTTT.

The chain recombines TRBV19 with TRBJ2-1; 8 bases map to TRBD2. The CDR3 contains 14 residues. V was clipped by 3 bases and J by 8 bases; unmatched bases: 6. Looked up from germline, CDR1 is LNHDA and CDR2 is SQIVND (reference sequence). CDR3 in DNA: TGTGCCAGTAGTATTAGCGGGATAGTCTATGAGCAGTTCTTC. This encodes CASSISGIVYEQFF.

The V gene is TRBV30, the J gene TRBJ2-5; the match to TRBD1 covers 11 bases. CDR1 and CDR2 from the germline V gene are GTSNPN and SVGIG (reference sequence). V was clipped by 2 bases and J by 5 bases; unmatched bases: 7. This CDR3 has 15 amino acids. The CDR3 DNA reads as TGTGCCTGGAGTCCTGGGACAGGGGGAGGGGAGACCCAGTACTTC. Amino acids: CAWSPGTGGGETQYF.